Following are 18 T cell receptor beta chains from one sample sequenced in a study of blood T cell repertoires in COVID-19. Here immunoSEQ multiplex PCR was the method, and the copy in TCRdb shows in-frame clones only, minus some. The sample gives around 180,000 clones, 88% of which show up once; approximately 2.1% is in the top ten. The sample was peripheral blood. The receptors come from a man aged 65 to 79 with active or convalescent COVID-19.

In DNA form, the CDR3 reads TGTGCCAGCATTTTTGAGAGGAGCTATGGCTACACCTTC. It is translated as CASIFERSYGYTF. This sequence joins TRBV6-5 and TRBJ1-2, with unresolved D. CDR3 size: 13 residues. CDR1 is MNHEY, CDR2 SVGAGI, per germline. Trimming left V 7 bases short and J 4 bases short, with 13 bases between.

The chain employs TRBV28 and TRBJ1-1; 7 nucleotides agree with TRBD1. This CDR3 has 15 amino acids. V shed 6 bases and J 5 bases; nucleotides not matched to a gene: 12. Germline CDR1 is MDHEN and CDR2 is SYDVKM. The CDR3 protein is CASRNPIRGRTEAFF. The CDR3 DNA reads TGTGCCAGCAGGAATCCAATCAGGGGGAGAACTGAAGCTTTCTTT.

The genes are TRBV29-1 and TRBJ1-1; D call uncertain. Germline-derived CDR1 and CDR2 are SQVTM and ANQGSEA. V was clipped by 7 bases and J by 5 bases, with 11 bases between them. The CDR3 loop spans 11 amino acids. CDR3 region: CSALSGTEAFF. The CDR3 bases are TGCAGCGCTCTTTCGGGGACTGAAGCTTTCTTT.

The V call is TRBV6-5, the J call TRBJ1-4; 7 nucleotides match TRBD1. V lost 6 bases and J lost 7; bases outside the gene matches: 11. Germline values: CDR1 MNHEY, CDR2 SVGAGI. The CDR3 loop spans 15 amino acids. CDR3 region: CASRFRGESSEKLFF. CDR3 in DNA: TGTGCCAGCAGGTTCAGGGGGGAGTCAAGTGAAAAACTGTTTTTT.

The chain combines TRBV10-3 with TRBJ2-5; 8 bases fit TRBD2. V gave up 3 bases and J gave up 7 bases; unmatched junction bases: 16. The CDR3 totals 17 residues. Per germline, CDR1 ENHRY and CDR2 SYGVKD. This CDR3 reads CAISESRAGAKSGTQYF. The CDR3 DNA sequence: TGTGCCATCAGTGAATCTCGAGCGGGGGCAAAGAGTGGGACCCAGTACTTC.

This chain connects TRBV6-5 to TRBJ2-1; 9 nucleotides line up with TRBD1. The ends lost 5 bases at V and 2 bases at J; junction bases unmatched: 1. CDR1 MNHEY and CDR2 SVGAGI come from the germline V gene. The CDR3 consists of 14 residues. The CDR3 region is CASSRQGAYNEQFF. The CDR3 bases are TGTGCCAGCAGTAGACAGGGGGCCTACAATGAGCAGTTCTTC.

The chain combines TRBV5-1 with TRBJ2-1; 14 bases are shared with TRBD2. The CDR3 is 21 amino acids. The germline gives CDR1 SGHRS, CDR2 YFSETQ. The V and J ends lost 4 bases and 0 bases, in that order; junction bases with no gene match: 15. CDR3 nucleotides: TGCGCCAGCAGCGTCGTCACCCGACTAGCGGGAGGGGTAAGCTCCTACAATGAGCAGTTCTTC. Translating it yields CASSVVTRLAGGVSSYNEQFF.

The sample holds a few counts of this clone. The gene calls are TRBV30 and TRBJ1-5; no clear D gene. Germline V gives CDR1 GTSNPN, CDR2 SVGIG (reference sequence). The ends were cut back, 3 bases at V and 0 bases at J, with 9 bases in the middle. The CDR3 has 14 amino acids. CDR3 protein: CAWSLEHSNQPQHF. CDR3 in DNA: TGTGCCTGGAGCCTCGAACATAGCAATCAGCCCCAGCATTTT.

The chain recombines TRBV19 with TRBJ2-7; 12 bases match TRBD1. V was clipped by 5 bases and J by 5 bases; unmatched bases: 7. The CDR3 length is 15 residues. The V gene's germline CDR1 is LNHDA and CDR2 SQIVND (reference sequence). CDR3 sequence: CASSPGTGGRHEQYF. Written as DNA, the CDR3 is TGTGCCAGTAGTCCCGGGACAGGGGGCAGGCACGAGCAGTACTTC.

The rearrangement links TRBV28 to TRBJ2-4, with 14 bases matching TRBD2. V lost 11 bases to trimming and J lost 0 bases; unmatched junction nucleotides: 6. CDR1 MDHEN and CDR2 SYDVKM come from the germline V gene. CDR3 length equals 16 residues. CDR3 region: CAVEGTSGRAKNIQYF. CDR3 sequence (DNA): TGTGCCGTAGAAGGGACTAGCGGGAGAGCCAAAAACATTCAGTACTTC.

The V and J genes are TRBV5-1 and TRBJ2-1; 13 nucleotides line up with TRBD2. Germline V lookup: CDR1 SGHRS, CDR2 YFSETQ. V shed 3 bases and J 9 bases; nucleotides not matched to a gene: 6. The CDR3 has 15 amino acids. In nucleotides, the CDR3 is TGCGCCAGCAGCTCACTAGCGGGAGGGCCTAGTGAGCAGTTCTTC. Its translation is CASSSLAGGPSEQFF.

The rearrangement joins TRBV19 to TRBJ2-4; tentative D call: TRBD2 (5 bases). Trimming pared 5 bases from V and 0 bases from J, leaving 8 bases between. Germline V gene sequence: CDR1 LNHDA, CDR2 SQIVND (reference sequence). The CDR3 covers 14 residues. Written as DNA, the CDR3 is TGTGCCAGTAGTCGAGGGCCAGCCAAAAACATTCAGTACTTC. This encodes CASSRGPAKNIQYF. Full variable domain (outside the CDR3, taken from reference TRBV19 and TRBJ2-4): DGGITQSPKYLFRKEGQNVTLSCEQNLNHDAMYWYRQDPGQGLRLIYYSQIVNDFQKGDIAEGYSVSREKKESFPLTVTSAQKNPTAFYLCASSRGPAKNIQYFGAGTRLSVL.

The J gene is TRBJ2-5, the V gene TRBV3-1 (or the pseudogene TRBV3-2); 8 bases are shared with TRBD2. Germline V gives CDR1 LGHDT, CDR2 YNNKEL (reference sequence). The CDR3 consists of 17 residues. V trimming: 4 bases; J trimming: 3 bases; junction bases outside the gene matches: 13. CDR3 bases: TGTGCCAGCAGCCTACTGGGTCCCCCGGGGGGGAAAGAGACCCAGTACTTC. This translates into CASSLLGPPGGKETQYF.

The gene calls are TRBV6-5 and TRBJ1-4, with 9 bases matching TRBD1. V gave up 6 bases and J gave up 9 bases; unmatched junction bases: 8. The germline gives CDR1 MNHEY, CDR2 SVGAGI. This CDR3 has 14 amino acids. The CDR3 protein is CASSPGTGSQKLFF. The CDR3 DNA reads as TGTGCCAGCAGCCCCGGGACAGGGTCGCAAAAACTGTTTTTT.

This rearrangement joins TRBV29-1 to TRBJ2-3; 7 nucleotides align to TRBD2. Germline V gene data show CDR1 as SQVTM and CDR2 as ANQGSEA. This CDR3 has 13 residues. The V gene end was trimmed by 7 bases and the J gene end by 1 base; junction bases not matched to a gene: 5. CDR3 region: CSAGGGGTDTQYF. DNA for the CDR3: TGCAGCGCCGGTGGGGGGGGCACAGATACGCAGTATTTT.

The rearrangement joins TRBV12-5 to TRBJ1-2; unclear D gene. The CDR3 consists of 17 residues. Trimming stripped 7 bases from V and 4 bases from J, with 25 bases between. The V gene's germline CDR1 is LGHNT and CDR2 FRNRAP. This chain's CDR3 is CASAPRAAGKKFYGYTF. Written as DNA, the CDR3 is TGTGCTAGTGCCCCGCGGGCCGCGGGTAAAAAATTCTATGGCTACACCTTC.

This chain connects TRBV6-2 or TRBV6-3 to TRBJ1-2; D is ambiguous. Per germline, CDR1 MNHEY and CDR2 SVGEGT. The CDR3 sequence is 13 residues long. Trimming shortened V by 2 bases and J by 8 bases, and 12 bases separated the two germline ends. CDR3: CASSYGWSRGYTF. CDR3 coding DNA: TGTGCCAGCAGTTACGGTTGGAGTAGGGGCTACACCTTC.

J is TRBJ1-6 and V is TRBV7-2; no clear D gene. The V end was cut by 4 bases, the J end by 7 bases, with 11 bases between. The CDR3 is 14 amino acids. Germline V gene lookup returns CDR1 SGHTA and CDR2 FQGNSA. Here the CDR3 DNA reads TGTGCCAGCAGCTCAGGCCTACCAAATTCACCCCTCCACTTT. It specifies CASSSGLPNSPLHF. Together with reference TRBV7-2 and TRBJ1-6, the CDR3 gives the full variable domain: GAGVSQSPSNKVTEKGKDVELRCDPISGHTALYWYRQSLGQGLEFLIYFQGNSAPDKSGLPSDRFSAERTGGSVSTLTIQRTQQEDSAVYLCASSSGLPNSPLHFGNGTRLTVT.